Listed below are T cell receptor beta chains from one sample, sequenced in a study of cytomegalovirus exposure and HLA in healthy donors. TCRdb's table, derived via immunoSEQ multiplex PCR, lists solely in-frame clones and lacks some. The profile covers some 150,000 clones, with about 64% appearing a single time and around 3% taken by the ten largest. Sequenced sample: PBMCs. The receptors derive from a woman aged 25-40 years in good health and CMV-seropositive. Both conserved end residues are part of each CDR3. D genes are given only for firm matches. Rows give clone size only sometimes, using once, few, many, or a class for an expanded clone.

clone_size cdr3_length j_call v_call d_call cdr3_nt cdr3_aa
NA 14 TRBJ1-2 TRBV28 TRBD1 TGTGCCAGCAACCTAGCCGGGACAGCCTATGGCTACACCTTC CASNLAGTAYGYTF
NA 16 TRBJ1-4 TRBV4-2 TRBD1 TGTGCCAGCAGCAACGGGCGCGGGACAGGGGGTGAAAAACTGTTTTTT CASSNGRGTGGEKLFF
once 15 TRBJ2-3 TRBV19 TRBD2 TGTGCCAGTAGTGTAGCGGGGGGGCTTGGAGATACGCAGTATTTT CASSVAGGLGDTQYF
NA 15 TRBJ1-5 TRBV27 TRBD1 TGTGCCAGCAGCCCGACAGGGGGCGAAGGTCAGCCCCAGCATTTT CASSPTGGEGQPQHF
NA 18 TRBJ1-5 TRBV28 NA TGTGCCAGCAGTTTCCTTTATATCGGAACGGGTCGCAATCAGCCCCAGCATTTT CASSFLYIGTGRNQPQHF
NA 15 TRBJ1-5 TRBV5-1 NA TGCGCCAGCAGCCGGGTAATTGGTGGCAATCAGCCCCAGCATTTT CASSRVIGGNQPQHF
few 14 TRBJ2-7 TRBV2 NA TGTGCCAGCAGTGTGGCGGTTGGCTCCTACGAGCAGTACTTC CASSVAVGSYEQYF
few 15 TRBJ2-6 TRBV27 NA TGTGCCAGCAGTTTTCGGGGAGCTGGGGCCAACGTCCTGACTTTC CASSFRGAGANVLTF
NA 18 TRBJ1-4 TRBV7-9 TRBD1 TGTGCCAGCAGCAGGGGCATCATAGGACAGGCGTTTAGTGAAAAACTGTTTTTT CASSRGIIGQAFSEKLFF
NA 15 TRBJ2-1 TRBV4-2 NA TGTGCCAGCAGCCAAGGGGAGGTAGACTACAATGAGCAGTTCTTC CASSQGEVDYNEQFF
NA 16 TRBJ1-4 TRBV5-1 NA TGCGCCAGCAGCTTGGAGGGTGGAGGGAGTAATGAAAAACTGTTTTTT CASSLEGGGSNEKLFF
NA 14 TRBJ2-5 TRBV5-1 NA TGCGCCAGCAGCCCTGGTGGGCCACAAGAGACCCAGTACTTC CASSPGGPQETQYF
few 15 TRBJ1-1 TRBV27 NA TGTGCCAGCAGTACCGGAGGGACTGTGAACACTGAAGCTTTCTTT CASSTGGTVNTEAFF
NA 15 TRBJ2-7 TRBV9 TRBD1 TGTGCCAGCAGCGCGGGACAGGGGGAGATCTACGAGCAGTACTTC CASSAGQGEIYEQYF
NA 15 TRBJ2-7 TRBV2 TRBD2 TGTGCCAGCAGCTCCGGGGGGTTTGGGGCCTACGAGCAGTACTTC CASSSGGFGAYEQYF
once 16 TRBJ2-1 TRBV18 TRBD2 TGTGCCAGCTCATCTCCCCTAGCGGGACCTTACAATGAGCAGTTCTTC CASSSPLAGPYNEQFF
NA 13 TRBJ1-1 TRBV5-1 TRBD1 TGCGCCAGCAGCGTACAGGGGGACACTGAAGCTTTCTTT CASSVQGDTEAFF
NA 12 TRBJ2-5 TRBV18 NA TGTGCCAGCTCACAGACTGGGGAGACCCAGTACTTC CASSQTGETQYF
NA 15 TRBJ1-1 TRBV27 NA TGTGCCAGCATCGCCCGCTACGGGTCTGGGACTGAAGCTTTCTTT CASIARYGSGTEAFF
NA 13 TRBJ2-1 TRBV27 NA TGTGCCAGCAGTGATTTACTCTCCAATGAGCAGTTCTTC CASSDLLSNEQFF
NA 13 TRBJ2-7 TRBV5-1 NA TGCGCCAGCAGCTTGGATAGGGGGTACGAGCAGTACTTC CASSLDRGYEQYF
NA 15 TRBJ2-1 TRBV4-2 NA TGTGCCAGCAGCCAAGATAACGGAGGGTACAATGAGCAGTTCTTC CASSQDNGGYNEQFF
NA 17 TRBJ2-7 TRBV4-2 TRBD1 TGTGCCAGCAGCCAGGGCCGGGACAGGGGTTACTCCTACGAGCAGTACTTC CASSQGRDRGYSYEQYF
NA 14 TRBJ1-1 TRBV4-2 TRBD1 TGTGCCAGCAGCCAGGAATCACAGGGGAGAGAAGCTTTCTTT CASSQESQGREAFF
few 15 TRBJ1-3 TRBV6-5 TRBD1 TGTGCCAGCAGTTACTCGGGACAGGGGGGAAACACCATATATTTT CASSYSGQGGNTIYF
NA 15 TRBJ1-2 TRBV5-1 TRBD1 TGCGCCAGCAGCTTACAGGGGGCTTATAACTATGGCTACACCTTC CASSLQGAYNYGYTF
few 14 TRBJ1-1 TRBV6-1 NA TGTGCCAGCAGTGAAGGACAGCTAAACACTGAAGCTTTCTTT CASSEGQLNTEAFF
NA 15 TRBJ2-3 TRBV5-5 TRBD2 TGTGCCAGCAGCGTACTAGCGGGAGTTACAGATACGCAGTATTTT CASSVLAGVTDTQYF
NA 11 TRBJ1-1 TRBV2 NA TGTGCCAGTATCAGGGACACTGAAGCTTTCTTT CASIRDTEAFF
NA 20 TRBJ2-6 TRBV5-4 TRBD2 TGTGCCAGCAGCTTGGGGGGGTTAGCGGGAGTATTCTCTGGGGCCAACGTCCTGACTTTC CASSLGGLAGVFSGANVLTF
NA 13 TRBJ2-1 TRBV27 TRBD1 TGTGCCAGCAGTTGGGCAGGGGGCAATGAGCAGTTCTTC CASSWAGGNEQFF
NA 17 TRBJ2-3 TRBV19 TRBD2 TGTGCCAGTAGTACTACAGGGACTAGCGGGGGTGGAGATACGCAGTATTTT CASSTTGTSGGGDTQYF
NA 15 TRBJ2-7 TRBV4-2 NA TGTGCCAGCAGCCAAGGGGGGCGGACCTACTACGAGCAGTACTTC CASSQGGRTYYEQYF
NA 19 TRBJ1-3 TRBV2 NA TGTGCCAGCAGTGATCGGTTTGGCAGGGCGTCGTTTTCTGGAAACACCATATATTTT CASSDRFGRASFSGNTIYF
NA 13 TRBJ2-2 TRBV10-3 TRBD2 TGTGCCGCGGGGGAACGAAGGGCCGGGGAGCTGTTTTTT CAAGERRAGELFF
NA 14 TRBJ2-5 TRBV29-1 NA TGCAGCGCAGTCCGGGACACCGGTCGGGGGACCCAGTACTTC CSAVRDTGRGTQYF
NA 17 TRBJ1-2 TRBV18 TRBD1 TGTGCCAGCTCACCTTGGACCCAGGACAGGGGGAGGTATGGCTACACCTTC CASSPWTQDRGRYGYTF
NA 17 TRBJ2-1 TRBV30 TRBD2 TGTGCCTGGAGTCCCGGAGGCGGGGGAAGCTCCTACAATGAGCAGTTCTTC CAWSPGGGGSSYNEQFF
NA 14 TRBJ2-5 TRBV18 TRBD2 TGTGCCAGCTCACCACCGTTTGGCGGGGGGACCCAGTACTTC CASSPPFGGGTQYF
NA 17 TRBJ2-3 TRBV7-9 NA TGTGCCAGCAGCGGTAATTCCGGGACTCCTAGCACAGATACGCAGTATTTT CASSGNSGTPSTDTQYF
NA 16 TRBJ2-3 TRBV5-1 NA TGCGCCAGCAGCTACCCGGACAGCGCCGGCACAGATACGCAGTATTTT CASSYPDSAGTDTQYF
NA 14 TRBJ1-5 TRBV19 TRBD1 TGTGCCAGTAAGACAGGGCCGATAAATCAGCCCCAGCATTTT CASKTGPINQPQHF
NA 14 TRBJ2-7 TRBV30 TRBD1 TGTGCCTGGAGTGGAGGGGACAGGGACCACGAGCAGTACTTC CAWSGGDRDHEQYF
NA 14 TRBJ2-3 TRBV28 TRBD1 TGTGCCAGCAGACAACAGGGGGCAACAGATACGCAGTATTTT CASRQQGATDTQYF